These 11 T cell receptor beta chains came from one sample sequenced in a study of blood T cells in healthy people across ages. The authors ran a second PCR of about 6 to 11 cycles using a sample-barcoded 5' primer and a J-beta primer mix. TCRdb passed the 5' RACE reads through MiXCR, listing each CDR3 protein once. The sample comprises approximately 320,000 distinct CDR3 sequences, 25% to 30% of which are singletons, and 29% rests with the top ten. Specimen: blood. The receptor set was obtained from a woman in her 70s in good health.

A few counts support this clonotype. The CDR3 carries no conserved terminal phenylalanine or tryptophan, so it likely arises from a read error. J is TRBJ1-2 and V is TRBV28, with 12 bases fitting TRBD1. The junction had 5 bases not matched to a gene; V was cut back by 5 bases and J by 7 bases. The CDR3 is made up of 14 amino acids. Germline assignment: CDR1 MDHEN and CDR2 SYDVKM. The DNA of the CDR3 is TGTGCCAGCAGTCCGGGACAGGGGGCGCCTGGCTACACCCTC. Amino acids: CASSPGQGAPGYTL.

The chain links TRBV29-1 to TRBJ2-1, with D uncertain. Trimming shortened V by 7 bases and J by 0 bases, and 13 bases separated the two germline ends. This CDR3 comprises 14 residues. The germline CDR1 and CDR2 sequences are SQVTM and ANQGSEA. Here the CDR3 reads CSALDTSSYNEQFF. CDR3 DNA: TGCAGCGCCCTCGACACGAGCTCCTACAATGAGCAGTTCTTC.

This clonotype has a count of ten or more. The J gene is TRBJ2-7, the V gene TRBV29-1; TRBD2 matches at 7 bases. Germline V gene sequence: CDR1 SQVTM, CDR2 ANQGSEA. Trimming removed 4 bases from V and 1 base from J; junction bases left unmatched: 1. The CDR3 sequence is 12 residues long. CDR3 sequence: CSVGGGSYEQYF. The CDR3 DNA follows: TGCAGCGTTGGGGGGGGGTCCTACGAGCAGTACTTC.

V gene TRBV12-3 or TRBV12-4 combines with J gene TRBJ2-5, with 8 nucleotides matching TRBD1. The end of the DNA fits TRBJ2-7 better, so the J call may be wrong. The CDR3 covers 13 residues. The CDR3, as DNA: TGTGCCAGCAGGGACGGGACAGGCTACGAGCAGTACTTC. Protein sequence: CASRDGTGYEQYF.

The chain joins TRBV27 to TRBJ1-2; TRBD1 agrees at 7 bases. The germline CDR1 and CDR2 sequences are MNHEY and SMNVEV (reference sequence). V lost 4 bases, J lost 4 bases, and 27 bases stayed unmatched. The CDR3 consists of 21 residues. The CDR3: CASSSQPTGLSLYHKLYGYTF. CDR3 sequence (DNA): TGTGCCAGCAGTTCCCAGCCGACAGGGCTCAGCCTTTATCACAAACTCTATGGCTACACCTTC.

J is TRBJ1-1 and V is TRBV28; 7 positions match TRBD1. With 5 bases clipped from V and 6 bases from J, the junction kept 6 bases outside the gene matches. The CDR3 runs to 13 residues. Germline V gene sequence: CDR1 MDHEN, CDR2 SYDVKM. CDR3 residues: CASSVQQGSEAFF. The CDR3 DNA reads TGTGCCAGCAGTGTACAACAGGGGTCTGAAGCTTTCTTT.

This chain connects TRBV6-5 to TRBJ2-3, with D unclear. This CDR3 contains 15 residues. The V and J ends lost 4 bases and 4 bases respectively, with 15 bases between them. Germline values: CDR1 MNHEY, CDR2 SVGAGI. DNA of the CDR3: TGTGCCAGCAGTTTATATCTGCAAGGGCCAGATACGCAGTATTTT. Translating gives CASSLYLQGPDTQYF.

This clonotype showed up many times. J is TRBJ1-3 and V is TRBV15; D remains unclear. CDR3 length equals 14 residues. V lost 0 bases to trimming and J lost 3 bases, with 6 bases between them. Germline V gives CDR1 LNHNV, CDR2 YYDKDF (reference sequence). This chain's CDR3 is CATSRDFSGNTIYF. The CDR3 region has the DNA TGTGCCACCAGCAGAGATTTTAGTGGAAACACCATATATTTT.

The V gene is TRBV3-1, the J gene TRBJ2-1; D uncertain. The CDR3 spans 13 residues. V was cut by 3 bases and J by 8 bases, with 11 bases left in between. The V gene's germline CDR1 is LGHDT and CDR2 YNNKEL (reference sequence). The CDR3 sequence is CASSHAVGYEQFF. In DNA, the CDR3 is TGTGCCAGCAGCCATGCCGTCGGATATGAGCAGTTCTTC.

The chain recombines TRBV5-6 with TRBJ2-5; a weak D match, TRBD1 (6 bases). Germline CDR1 and CDR2: SGHDT and YYEEEE. There are 17 residues in the CDR3. V was pared by 0 bases and J by 5 bases, with 20 bases between. The CDR3 protein is CASSLDGRLGGSETQYF. CDR3 DNA: TGTGCCAGCAGCTTGGACGGACGGCTTGGGGGCTCGGAGACCCAGTACTTC.

This clonotype appeared a few times. V usage is TRBV27 and J usage is TRBJ1-4; D perhaps matches TRBD1 (5 bases). Trimming took off 5 bases at V and 8 bases at J, with 15 bases between the two ends. Per germline, CDR1 MNHEY and CDR2 SMNVEV (reference sequence). The CDR3 length is 14 residues. The CDR3 here is CASSLRPGWEKLFF. The CDR3, as DNA: TGTGCCAGCAGTCTCCGGCCAGGGTGGGAAAAACTGTTTTTT. Based on the CDR3 plus reference TRBV27 and TRBJ1-4, the full variable domain is EAQVTQNPRYLITVTGKKLTVTCSQNMNHEYMSWYRQDPGLGLRQIYYSMNVEVTDKGDVPEGYKVSRKEKRNFPLILESPSPNQTSLYFCASSLRPGWEKLFFGSGTQLSVL.